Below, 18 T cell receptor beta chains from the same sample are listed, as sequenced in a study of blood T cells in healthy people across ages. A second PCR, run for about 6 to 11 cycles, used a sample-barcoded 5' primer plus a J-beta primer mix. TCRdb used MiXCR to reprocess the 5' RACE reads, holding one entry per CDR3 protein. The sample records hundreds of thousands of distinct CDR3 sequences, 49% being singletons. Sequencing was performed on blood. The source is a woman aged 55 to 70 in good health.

In DNA form, the CDR3 reads TGCAGCGTACCGGGACATCGGATGGGGGAGCAGTACTTC. This codes for CSVPGHRMGEQYF. The chain links TRBV29-1 to TRBJ2-5, with D maybe TRBD1 (6 bases). Germline V gene data show CDR1 as SQVTM and CDR2 as ANQGSEA. The CDR3 totals 13 residues. V was cut by 6 bases and J by 11 bases, with 22 bases left in between.

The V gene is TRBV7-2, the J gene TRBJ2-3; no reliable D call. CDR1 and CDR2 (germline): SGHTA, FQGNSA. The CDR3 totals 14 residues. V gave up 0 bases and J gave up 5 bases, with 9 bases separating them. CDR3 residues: CASSLAGPRDTQYF. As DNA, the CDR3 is TGTGCCAGCAGCTTAGCAGGGCCCAGAGATACGCAGTATTTT.

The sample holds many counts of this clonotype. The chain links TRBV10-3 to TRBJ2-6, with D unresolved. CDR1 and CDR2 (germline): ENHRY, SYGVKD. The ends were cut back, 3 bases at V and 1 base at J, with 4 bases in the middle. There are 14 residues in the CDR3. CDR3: CAISDGSGANVLTF. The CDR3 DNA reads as TGTGCCATCAGTGATGGGTCTGGGGCCAACGTCCTGACTTTC.

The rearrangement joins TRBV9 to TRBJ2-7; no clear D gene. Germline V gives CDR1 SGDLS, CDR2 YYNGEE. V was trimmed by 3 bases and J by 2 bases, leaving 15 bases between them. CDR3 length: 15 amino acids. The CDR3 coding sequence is TGTGCCAGCAGCGGGCGAGACACCGATACCTACGAGCAGTACTTC. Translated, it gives CASSGRDTDTYEQYF.

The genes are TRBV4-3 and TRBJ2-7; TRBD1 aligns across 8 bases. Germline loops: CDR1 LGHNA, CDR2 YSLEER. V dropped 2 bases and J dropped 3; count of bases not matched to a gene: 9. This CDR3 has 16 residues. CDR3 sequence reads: CASSQSLTGTGYEQYF. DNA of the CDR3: TGCGCCAGCAGCCAAAGTCTTACAGGGACAGGCTACGAGCAGTACTTC.

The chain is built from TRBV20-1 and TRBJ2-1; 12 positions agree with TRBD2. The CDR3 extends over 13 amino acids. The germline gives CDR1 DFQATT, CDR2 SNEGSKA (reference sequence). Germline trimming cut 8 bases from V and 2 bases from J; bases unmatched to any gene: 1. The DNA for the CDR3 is TGCAGTAGACTAGCGGGAGCCTACAATGAGCAGTTCTTC. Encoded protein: CSRLAGAYNEQFF.

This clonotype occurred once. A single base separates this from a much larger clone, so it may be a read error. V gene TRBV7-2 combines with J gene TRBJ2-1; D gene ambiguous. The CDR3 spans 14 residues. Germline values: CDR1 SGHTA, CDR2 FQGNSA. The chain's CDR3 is CVTKARSSYNEQFF. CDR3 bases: TGTGTCACAAAGGCCCGTAGCTCCTACAATGAGCAGTTCTTC.

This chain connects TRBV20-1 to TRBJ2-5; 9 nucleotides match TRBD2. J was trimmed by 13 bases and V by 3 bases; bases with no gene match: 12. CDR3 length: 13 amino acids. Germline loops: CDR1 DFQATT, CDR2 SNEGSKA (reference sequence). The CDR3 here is CSARNSGRRIGYF. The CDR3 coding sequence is TGCAGTGCTAGGAATAGCGGGAGAAGGATAGGGTACTTC.

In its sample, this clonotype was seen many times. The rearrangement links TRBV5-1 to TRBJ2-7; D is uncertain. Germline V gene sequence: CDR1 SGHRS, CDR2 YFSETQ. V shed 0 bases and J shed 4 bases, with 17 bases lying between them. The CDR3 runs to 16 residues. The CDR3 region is CASSLGPHGSGYEQYF. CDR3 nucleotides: TGCGCCAGCAGCTTGGGACCCCATGGTTCAGGTTACGAGCAGTACTTC. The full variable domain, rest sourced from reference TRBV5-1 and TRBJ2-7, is KAGVTQTPRYLIKTRGQQVTLSCSPISGHRSVSWYQQTPGQGLQFLFEYFSETQRNKGNFPGRFSGRQFSNSRSEMNVSTLELGDSALYLCASSLGPHGSGYEQYFGPGTRLTVT.

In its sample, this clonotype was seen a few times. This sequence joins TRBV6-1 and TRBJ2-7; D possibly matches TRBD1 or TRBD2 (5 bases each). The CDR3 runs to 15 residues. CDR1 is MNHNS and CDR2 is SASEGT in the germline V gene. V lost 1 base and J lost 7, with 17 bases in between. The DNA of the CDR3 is TGTGCCAGCAGTGAAGTGGGACGGGCTATGGGGGAGCAGTACTTC. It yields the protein CASSEVGRAMGEQYF.

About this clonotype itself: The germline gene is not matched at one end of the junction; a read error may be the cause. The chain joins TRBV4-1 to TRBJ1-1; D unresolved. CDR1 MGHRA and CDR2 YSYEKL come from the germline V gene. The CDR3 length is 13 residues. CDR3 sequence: CASSDTRNTEAFF. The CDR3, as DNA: TGCGCCAGCAGCGATACACGGAACACTGAAGCCTTCTTT.

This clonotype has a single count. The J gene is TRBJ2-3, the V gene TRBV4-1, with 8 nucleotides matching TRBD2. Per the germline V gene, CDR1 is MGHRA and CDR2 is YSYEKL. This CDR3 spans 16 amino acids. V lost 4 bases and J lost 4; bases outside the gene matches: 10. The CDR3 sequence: CASSRLTSGSSDTQYF. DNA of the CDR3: TGCGCCAGCAGCCGCCTGACCAGCGGGAGTTCAGATACGCAGTATTTT.

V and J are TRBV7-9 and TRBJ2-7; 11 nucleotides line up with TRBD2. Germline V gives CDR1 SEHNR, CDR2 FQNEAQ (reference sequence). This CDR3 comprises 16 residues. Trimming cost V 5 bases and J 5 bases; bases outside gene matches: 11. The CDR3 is CASSPTSGSGGDEQYF. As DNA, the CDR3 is TGTGCCAGCAGCCCAACTAGCGGGAGCGGCGGGGACGAGCAGTACTTC. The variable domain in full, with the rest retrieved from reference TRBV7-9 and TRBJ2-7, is DTGVSQNPRHKITKRGQNVTFRCDPISEHNRLYWYRQTLGQGPEFLTYFQNEAQLEKSRLLSDRFSAERPKGSFSTLEIQRTEQGDSAMYLCASSPTSGSGGDEQYFGPGTRLTVT.

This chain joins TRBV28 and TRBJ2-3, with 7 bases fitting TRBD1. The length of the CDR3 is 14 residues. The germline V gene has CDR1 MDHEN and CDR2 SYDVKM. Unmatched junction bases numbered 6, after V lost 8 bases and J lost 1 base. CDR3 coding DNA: TGTGCCAGCGAAACAGGGGATGGCACAGATACGCAGTATTTT. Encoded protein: CASETGDGTDTQYF.

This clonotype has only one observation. The chain's CDR3 is CASSQDGEYQETQYF. The CDR3 DNA reads TGTGCCAGCAGCCAAGATGGGGAGTACCAAGAGACCCAGTACTTC. The chain employs TRBV4-2 and TRBJ2-5, with D perhaps matching TRBD2 (5 bases). The CDR3 is made up of 15 amino acids. V gave up 0 bases and J gave up 0 bases, with 8 bases separating them. Germline CDR1 reads LGHNA; CDR2 reads YNFKEQ.

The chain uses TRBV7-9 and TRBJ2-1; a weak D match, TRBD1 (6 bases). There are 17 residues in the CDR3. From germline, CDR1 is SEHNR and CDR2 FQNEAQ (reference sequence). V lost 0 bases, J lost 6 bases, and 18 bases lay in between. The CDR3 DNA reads TGTGCCAGCAGCTTAGCCTGGGGGCTAGAAGGGGGCAATGAGCAGTTCTTC. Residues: CASSLAWGLEGGNEQFF.

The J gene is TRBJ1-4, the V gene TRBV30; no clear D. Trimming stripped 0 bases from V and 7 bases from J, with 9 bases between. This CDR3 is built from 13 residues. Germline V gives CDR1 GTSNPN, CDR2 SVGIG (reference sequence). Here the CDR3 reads CAWSVRAAEKLFF. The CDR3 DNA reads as TGTGCCTGGAGTGTAAGGGCGGCTGAAAAACTGTTTTTT. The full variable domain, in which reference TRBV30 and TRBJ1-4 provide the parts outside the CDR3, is SQTIHQWPATLVQPVGSPLSLECTVEGTSNPNLYWYRQAAGRGLQLLFYSVGIGQISSEVPQNLSASRPQDRQFILSSKKLLLSDSGFYLCAWSVRAAEKLFFGSGTQLSVL.

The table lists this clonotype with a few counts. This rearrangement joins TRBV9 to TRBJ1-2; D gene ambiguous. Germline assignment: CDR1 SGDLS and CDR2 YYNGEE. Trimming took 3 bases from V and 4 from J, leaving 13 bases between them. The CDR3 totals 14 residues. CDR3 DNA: TGTGCCAGCAGCGCTAGGGCCGGAATCTATGGCTACACCTTC. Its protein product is CASSARAGIYGYTF.